The entry below gives a single T cell receptor beta chain sequence along with its context. Its antigen is undetermined. The data were taken from a study of T cells in Graves' hyperthyroidism and ophthalmopathy. The source material, RNA transcripts, was used to amplify TCR beta CDR3 regions. With the HTBI primer set, the TCR CDR3 went through a first round of RT-PCR. Using its own MiXCR run on the multiplex PCR reads, TCRdb lists one record per CDR3 protein. The sample consists of almost 600,000 distinct CDR3 sequences, about 15% of them appearing once. Trimming took 3 bases from V and 8 from J; bases not matched to a gene: 8. Per germline, CDR1 MGHRA and CDR2 YSYEKL. This CDR3 comprises 15 residues. Overall study results and limits: Prediction of ophthalmopathy progression came a median about 6 months pre-onset.

Patients were aged 18 to 65, had disease duration under 2 months, and had newly diagnosed hyperthyroidism. Patients were excluded for uncontrolled infection, other autoimmune disease, pregnancy or lactation. Clinicians diagnosed patients from clinical symptoms, serum thyroxine and TRAb, thyroid ultrasound and orbital computed tomography. This chain joins TRBV4-1 and TRBJ1-4; TRBD1 aligns across 8 bases. The source of this sequence is a woman aged 25 to 39 with Graves' hyperthyroidism that later progressed to Graves' ophthalmopathy. Sequenced: blood. The CDR3 is CASSHLDRDDEKLFF. CDR3 sequence (DNA): TGCGCCAGCAGCCACCTGGACAGGGACGACGAAAAACTGTTTTTT.